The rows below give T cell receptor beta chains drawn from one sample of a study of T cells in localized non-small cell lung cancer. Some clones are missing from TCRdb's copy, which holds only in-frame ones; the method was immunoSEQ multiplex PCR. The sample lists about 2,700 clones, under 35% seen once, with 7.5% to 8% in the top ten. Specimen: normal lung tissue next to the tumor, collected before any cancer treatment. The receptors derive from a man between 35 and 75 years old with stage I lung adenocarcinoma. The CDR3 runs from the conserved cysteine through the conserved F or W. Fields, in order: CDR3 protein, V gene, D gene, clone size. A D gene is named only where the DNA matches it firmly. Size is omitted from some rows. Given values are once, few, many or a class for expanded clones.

CDR3: CASSQGGSSYNEQFF
V: TRBV4-1
D: .
size: .

CDR3: CASSVAGEMNTEAFF
V: TRBV9
D: .
size: .

CDR3: CSVEHRGSENIQYF
V: TRBV29-1
D: TRBD1
size: .

CDR3: CASSSSGRSYEQYF
V: TRBV28
D: TRBD2
size: few

CDR3: CASSLVGYGTYNEQFF
V: TRBV11-3
D: .
size: .

CDR3: CAWTLGRGGETQYF
V: TRBV30
D: .
size: .

CDR3: CASSFSGGAYTEAFF
V: TRBV11-3
D: TRBD1
size: .

CDR3: CASSPRGVALYTEAFF
V: TRBV18
D: .
size: .

CDR3: CASSLVARGLWTEAFF
V: TRBV13
D: TRBD1
size: .

CDR3: CASSLYRDRDYEQYF
V: TRBV11-3
D: TRBD1
size: few

CDR3: CASSLTGSPGQPQHF
V: TRBV7-4
D: .
size: .

CDR3: CSVEKGGGETQYF
V: TRBV29-1
D: .
size: few

CDR3: CASSYSQGQIANYGYTF
V: TRBV6-8
D: TRBD1
size: few

CDR3: CASSPLVNTEAFF
V: TRBV9
D: .
size: .

CDR3: CASKGTDSIHSNQPQHF
V: TRBV19
D: TRBD1
size: .

CDR3: CASSLEAGGWNEQFF
V: TRBV11-3
D: TRBD2
size: .

CDR3: CASSLGPVEYTEAFF
V: TRBV11-3
D: .
size: .

CDR3: CASSYRGGFIYGYTF
V: TRBV6-8
D: .
size: .

CDR3: CASSLGQRDPGQFF
V: TRBV11-3
D: TRBD2
size: .

CDR3: CASRLGTGAYEQYF
V: TRBV5-1
D: TRBD1
size: few

CDR3: CASSGTGGNQPQHF
V: TRBV7-5
D: .
size: .

CDR3: CASSQVGAWERAGNTIYF
V: TRBV14
D: .
size: .

CDR3: CASSVAETNEQFF
V: TRBV9
D: .
size: .

CDR3: CATSSLWTGDTDTQYF
V: TRBV15
D: TRBD1
size: .

CDR3: CASRGLAYEQYF
V: TRBV6-8
D: TRBD2
size: few

CDR3: CASSYALALSSYEQYF
V: TRBV6-8
D: .
size: .

CDR3: CASSSDRAADTQYF
V: TRBV7-1
D: TRBD1
size: few

CDR3: CASSSPGGYEQFF
V: TRBV28
D: .
size: few

CDR3: CASSLGQGLGWTEAFF
V: TRBV5-1
D: TRBD1
size: .

CDR3: CSVARTGGPTDTQYF
V: TRBV29-1
D: TRBD1
size: .

CDR3: CASSLVGAKNEKLFF
V: TRBV11-3
D: .
size: .

CDR3: CASSSNGVGAKNIQYF
V: TRBV6-8
D: .
size: .

CDR3: CAWTHPGANTEAFF
V: TRBV30
D: .
size: few

CDR3: CASTPDRGRNQPQHF
V: TRBV19
D: .
size: .

CDR3: CASSLVIGGHNEQFF
V: TRBV11-3
D: .
size: few

CDR3: CASSIRSGRVDTQYF
V: TRBV19
D: .
size: .

CDR3: CASSYGDQEVNEQFF
V: TRBV6-8
D: .
size: .

CDR3: CASSQGTGGYGYTF
V: TRBV7-5
D: .
size: few

CDR3: CASRNNRDPEAFF
V: TRBV6-8
D: .
size: .

CDR3: CASSYSNAQIPYNEQFF
V: TRBV6-8
D: .
size: few

CDR3: CASSPGGTENTEAFF
V: TRBV7-6
D: TRBD1
size: few

CDR3: CASSSGTGVGGQETQYF
V: TRBV19
D: TRBD1
size: .

CDR3: CASSLGQRGVALREKLFF
V: TRBV11-3
D: .
size: few

CDR3: CASSTEGTAVGEQYF
V: TRBV9
D: .
size: medium-sized

CDR3: CASSARPSGDTQYF
V: TRBV19
D: TRBD2
size: .

CDR3: CASSLVVSGSPDTQYF
V: TRBV11-1
D: TRBD2
size: few

CDR3: CASSYSLYGDGGQYTEAFF
V: TRBV6-8
D: .
size: few

CDR3: CASSPLQGIWGYTF
V: TRBV19
D: .
size: .

CDR3: CASSLGASAVNEQFF
V: TRBV7-5
D: .
size: .

CDR3: CASSEASGSSYEQYF
V: TRBV6-1
D: TRBD2
size: .

CDR3: CASSLSREGEQFF
V: TRBV7-4
D: TRBD2
size: few

CDR3: CASSLGGQGYNEQFF
V: TRBV5-1
D: TRBD1
size: .

CDR3: CASPEGSYGYTF
V: TRBV10-1
D: .
size: .

CDR3: CASSVGSGYTF
V: TRBV6-7
D: .
size: .

CDR3: CSVDPRSEDNEQFF
V: TRBV29-1
D: .
size: few

CDR3: CASSPMREEAFF
V: TRBV18
D: .
size: few

CDR3: CASRTLAGGKNEQFF
V: TRBV19
D: TRBD2
size: few